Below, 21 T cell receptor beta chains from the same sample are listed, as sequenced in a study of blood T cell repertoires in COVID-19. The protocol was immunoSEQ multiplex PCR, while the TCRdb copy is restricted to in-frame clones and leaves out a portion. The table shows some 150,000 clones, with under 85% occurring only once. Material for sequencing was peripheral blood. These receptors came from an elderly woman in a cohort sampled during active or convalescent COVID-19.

The CDR3 DNA is TGCGCCAGCAGCCAAGATGGCGGTAGCGGGGCCCAAGAGACCCAGTACTTC. Translated: CASSQDGGSGAQETQYF. The chain employs TRBV4-1 and TRBJ2-5, with 8 bases matching TRBD2. The germline V gene has CDR1 MGHRA and CDR2 YSYEKL. The V segment lost 0 bases and the J segment 1 base; nucleotides outside the gene matches: 7. The CDR3 sequence is 17 residues long.

CDR3 loop: CASSSEGTAGLREKLFF. The CDR3, as DNA: TGTGCCAGCAGCAGTGAAGGGACGGCGGGGCTTCGTGAAAAACTGTTTTTT. The chain couples TRBV7-9 to TRBJ1-4, with D perhaps TRBD1 (5 bases). Looked up from germline, CDR1 is SEHNR and CDR2 is FQNEAQ (reference sequence). The CDR3 is 17 amino acids. Trimming took off 5 bases at V and 7 bases at J, with 23 bases between the two ends.

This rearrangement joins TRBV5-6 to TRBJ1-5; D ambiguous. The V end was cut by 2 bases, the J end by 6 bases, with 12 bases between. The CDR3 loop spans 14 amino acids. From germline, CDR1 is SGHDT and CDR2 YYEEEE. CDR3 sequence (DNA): TGTGCCAGCAGCTTAGGGTTACGGGGTCAGCCCCAGCATTTT. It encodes CASSLGLRGQPQHF.

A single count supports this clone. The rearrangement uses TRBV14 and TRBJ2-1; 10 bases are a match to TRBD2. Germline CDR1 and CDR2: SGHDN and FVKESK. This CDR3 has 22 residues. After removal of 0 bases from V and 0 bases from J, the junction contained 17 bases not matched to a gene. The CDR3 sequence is CASSQDLALASGGYYSYNEQFF. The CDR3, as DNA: TGTGCCAGCAGCCAAGATCTTGCTTTGGCTAGCGGGGGATATTACTCCTACAATGAGCAGTTCTTC.

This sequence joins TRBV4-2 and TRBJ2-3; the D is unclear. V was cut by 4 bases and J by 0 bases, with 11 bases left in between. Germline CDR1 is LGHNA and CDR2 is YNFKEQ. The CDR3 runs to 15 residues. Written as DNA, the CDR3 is TGTGCCAGCAGCCTACAGACCAGCAGCACAGATACGCAGTATTTT. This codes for CASSLQTSSTDTQYF.

CDR3 sequence: CASSPRGQGPTSQHF. The CDR3 bases are TGTGCCAGCAGTCCCCGTGGACAGGGGCCAACGTCCCAGCATTTT. The rearrangement uses TRBV6-5 and TRBJ1-5; 9 bases agree with TRBD1. V shed 5 bases, J shed 11 bases, and the junction held 13 bases outside the gene matches. Germline CDR1 and CDR2: MNHEY and SVGAGI. This CDR3 is 15 amino acids long.

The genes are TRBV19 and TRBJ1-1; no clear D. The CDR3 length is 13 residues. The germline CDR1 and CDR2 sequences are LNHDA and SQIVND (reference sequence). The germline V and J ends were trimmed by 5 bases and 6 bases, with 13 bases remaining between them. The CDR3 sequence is CASSFNKGAEAFF. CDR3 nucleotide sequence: TGTGCCAGTAGTTTTAATAAGGGAGCTGAAGCTTTCTTT.

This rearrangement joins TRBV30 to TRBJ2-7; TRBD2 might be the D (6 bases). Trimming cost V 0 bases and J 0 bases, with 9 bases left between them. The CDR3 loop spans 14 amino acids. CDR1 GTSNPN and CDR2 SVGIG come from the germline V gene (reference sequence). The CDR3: CAWSVAAGSYEQYF. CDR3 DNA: TGTGCCTGGAGTGTTGCAGCGGGCTCCTACGAGCAGTACTTC.

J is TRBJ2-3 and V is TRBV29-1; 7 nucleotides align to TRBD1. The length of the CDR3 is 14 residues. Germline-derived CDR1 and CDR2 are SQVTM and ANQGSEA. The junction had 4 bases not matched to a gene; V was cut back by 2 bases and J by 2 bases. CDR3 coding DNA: TGCAGCGTTGAAAGTGGACAGGCCACAGATACGCAGTATTTT. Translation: CSVESGQATDTQYF.

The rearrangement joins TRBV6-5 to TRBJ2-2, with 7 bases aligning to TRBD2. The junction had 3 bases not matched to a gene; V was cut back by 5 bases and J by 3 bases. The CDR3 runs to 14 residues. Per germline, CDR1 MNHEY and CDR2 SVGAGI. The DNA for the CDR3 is TGTGCCAGCAGTCGGCTAGCGGACACCGGGGAGCTGTTTTTT. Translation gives CASSRLADTGELFF.

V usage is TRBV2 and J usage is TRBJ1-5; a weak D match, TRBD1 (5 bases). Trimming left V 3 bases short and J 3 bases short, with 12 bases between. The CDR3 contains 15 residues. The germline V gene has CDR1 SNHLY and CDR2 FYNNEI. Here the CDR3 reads CASSDSRVPNQPQHF. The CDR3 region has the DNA TGTGCCAGCAGTGATTCCAGGGTTCCCAATCAGCCCCAGCATTTT. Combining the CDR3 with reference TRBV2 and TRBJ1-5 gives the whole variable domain EPEVTQTPSHQVTQMGQEVILRCVPISNHLYFYWYRQILGQKVEFLVSFYNNEISEKSEIFDDQFSVERPDGSNFTLKIRSTKLEDSAMYFCASSDSRVPNQPQHFGDGTRLSIL.

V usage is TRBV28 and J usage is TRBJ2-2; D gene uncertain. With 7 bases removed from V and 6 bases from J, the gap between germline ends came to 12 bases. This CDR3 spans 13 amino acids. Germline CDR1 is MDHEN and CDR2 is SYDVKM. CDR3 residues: CASTPLAAGELFF. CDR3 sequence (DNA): TGTGCCAGCACCCCACTCGCTGCCGGGGAGCTGTTTTTT.

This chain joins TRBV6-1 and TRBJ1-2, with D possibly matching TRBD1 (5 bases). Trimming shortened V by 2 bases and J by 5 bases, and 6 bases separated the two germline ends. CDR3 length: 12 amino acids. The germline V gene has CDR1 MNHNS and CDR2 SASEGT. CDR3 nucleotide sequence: TGTGCCAGCAGTGAACGGACATATGGCTACACCTTC. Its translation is CASSERTYGYTF.

CDR3 coding DNA: TGTGCCACCAGTGATCCCGGACAGGGCGTAGGCACCGGGGAGCTGTTTTTT. Its protein is CATSDPGQGVGTGELFF. This rearrangement joins TRBV24-1 to TRBJ2-2, with 8 bases identical to TRBD1. Germline CDR1 is KGHDR and CDR2 is SFDVKD. V lost 3 bases, J lost 4 bases, and 9 bases stayed unmatched. There are 17 residues in the CDR3.

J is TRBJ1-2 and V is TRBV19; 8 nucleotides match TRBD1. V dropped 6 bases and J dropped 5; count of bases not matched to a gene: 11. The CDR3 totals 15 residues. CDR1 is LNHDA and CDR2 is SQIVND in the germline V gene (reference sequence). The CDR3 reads CASRTSTGASYGYTF. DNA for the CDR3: TGTGCCAGTAGAACCTCGACAGGGGCGAGTTATGGCTACACCTTC.

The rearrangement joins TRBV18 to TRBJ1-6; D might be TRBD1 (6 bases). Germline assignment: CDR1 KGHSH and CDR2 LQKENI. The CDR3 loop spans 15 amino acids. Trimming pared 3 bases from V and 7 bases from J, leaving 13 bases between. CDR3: CASSPDRTSNSPLHF. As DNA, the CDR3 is TGTGCCAGCTCACCCGACAGGACTAGCAATTCACCCCTCCACTTT.

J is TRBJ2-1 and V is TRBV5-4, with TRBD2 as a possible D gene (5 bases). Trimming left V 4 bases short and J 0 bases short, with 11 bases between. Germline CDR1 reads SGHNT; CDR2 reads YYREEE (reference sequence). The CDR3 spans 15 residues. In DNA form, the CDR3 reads TGTGCCAGCAGCATAGGAGGCCCCTCCTACAATGAGCAGTTCTTC. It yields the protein CASSIGGPSYNEQFF.

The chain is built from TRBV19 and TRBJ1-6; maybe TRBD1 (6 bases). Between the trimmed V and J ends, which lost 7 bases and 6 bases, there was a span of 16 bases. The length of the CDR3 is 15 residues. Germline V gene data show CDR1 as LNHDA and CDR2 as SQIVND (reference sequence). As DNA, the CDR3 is TGTGCCAGTACCCCAAGCCCAGGGGCTAATTCACCCCTCCACTTT. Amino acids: CASTPSPGANSPLHF.

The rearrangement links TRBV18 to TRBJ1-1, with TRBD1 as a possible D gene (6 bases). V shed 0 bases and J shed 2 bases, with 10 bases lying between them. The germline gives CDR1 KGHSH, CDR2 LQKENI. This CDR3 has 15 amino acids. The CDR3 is CASSPPAGTNTEAFF. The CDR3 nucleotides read TGTGCCAGCTCACCACCGGCAGGGACAAACACTGAAGCTTTCTTT.

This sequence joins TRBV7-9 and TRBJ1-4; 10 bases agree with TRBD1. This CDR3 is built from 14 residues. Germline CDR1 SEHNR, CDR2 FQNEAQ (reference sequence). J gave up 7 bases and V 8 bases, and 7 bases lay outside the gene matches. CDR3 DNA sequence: TGTGCCAGCGCCGACAGGGGGCAAAGTGAAAAACTGTTTTTT. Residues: CASADRGQSEKLFF. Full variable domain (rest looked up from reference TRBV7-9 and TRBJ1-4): DTGVSQNPRHKITKRGQNVTFRCDPISEHNRLYWYRQTLGQGPEFLTYFQNEAQLEKSRLLSDRFSAERPKGSFSTLEIQRTEQGDSAMYLCASADRGQSEKLFFGSGTQLSVL.

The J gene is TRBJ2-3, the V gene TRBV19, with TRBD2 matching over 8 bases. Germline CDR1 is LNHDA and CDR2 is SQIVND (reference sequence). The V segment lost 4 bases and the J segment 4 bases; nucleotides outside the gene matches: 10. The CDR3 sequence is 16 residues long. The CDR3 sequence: CASSTFGGGGADTQYF. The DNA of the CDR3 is TGTGCCAGTAGTACCTTCGGGGGGGGAGGGGCAGATACGCAGTATTTT. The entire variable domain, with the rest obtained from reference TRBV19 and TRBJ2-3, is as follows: DGGITQSPKYLFRKEGQNVTLSCEQNLNHDAMYWYRQDPGQGLRLIYYSQIVNDFQKGDIAEGYSVSREKKESFPLTVTSAQKNPTAFYLCASSTFGGGGADTQYFGPGTRLTVL.